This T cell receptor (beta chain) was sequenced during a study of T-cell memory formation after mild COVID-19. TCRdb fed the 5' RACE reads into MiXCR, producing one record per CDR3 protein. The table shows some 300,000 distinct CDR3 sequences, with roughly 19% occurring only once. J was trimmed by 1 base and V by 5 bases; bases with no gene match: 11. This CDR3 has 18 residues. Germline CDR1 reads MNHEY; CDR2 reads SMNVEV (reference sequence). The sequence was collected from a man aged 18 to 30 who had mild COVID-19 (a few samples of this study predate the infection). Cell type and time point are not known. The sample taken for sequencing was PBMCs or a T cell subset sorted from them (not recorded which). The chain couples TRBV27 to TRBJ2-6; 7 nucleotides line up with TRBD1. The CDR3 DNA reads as TGTGCCAGCAGTCCGCCGGGACAGCTACCGTCTGGGGCCAACGTCCTGACTTTC. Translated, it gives CASSPPGQLPSGANVLTF.